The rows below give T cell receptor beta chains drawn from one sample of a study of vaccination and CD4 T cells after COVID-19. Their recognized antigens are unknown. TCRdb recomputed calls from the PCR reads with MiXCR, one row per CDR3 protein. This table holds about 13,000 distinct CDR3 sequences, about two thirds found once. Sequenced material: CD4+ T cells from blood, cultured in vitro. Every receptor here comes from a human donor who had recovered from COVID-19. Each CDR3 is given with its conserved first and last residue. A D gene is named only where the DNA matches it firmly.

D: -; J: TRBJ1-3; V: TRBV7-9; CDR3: CASSSSRVLSGNTIYF
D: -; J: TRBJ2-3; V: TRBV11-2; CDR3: CASSFKGLRDTDTQYF
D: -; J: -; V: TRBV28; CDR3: CASRVMGTGLYEQYF
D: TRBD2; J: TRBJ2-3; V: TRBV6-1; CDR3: CASSELAGGPDTQYF
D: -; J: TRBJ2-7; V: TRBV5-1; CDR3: CASKRLQTYEQYF
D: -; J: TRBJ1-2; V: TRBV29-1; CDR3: CSAGGAGNYGYTF
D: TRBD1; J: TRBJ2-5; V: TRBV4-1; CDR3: CASSRNTGGRGETQYF
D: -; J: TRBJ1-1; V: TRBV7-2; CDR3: CASSLIGSGDTEAFF
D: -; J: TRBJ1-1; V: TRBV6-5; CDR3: CASSYAGRGGAFF
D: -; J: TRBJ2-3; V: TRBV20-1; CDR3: CSASTDTQYF
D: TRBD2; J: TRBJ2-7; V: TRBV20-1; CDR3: CSAISGESSYEQYF
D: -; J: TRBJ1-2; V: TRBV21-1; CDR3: CASGMGQFRNGYTF
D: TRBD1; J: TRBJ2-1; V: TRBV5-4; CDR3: CASSLEDRMTAF
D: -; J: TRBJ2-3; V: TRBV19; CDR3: CASSPTASTDTQYF
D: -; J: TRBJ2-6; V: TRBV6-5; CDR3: CASSYSIGANVLTF
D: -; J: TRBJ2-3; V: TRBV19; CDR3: CASTGLESSTDTQYF
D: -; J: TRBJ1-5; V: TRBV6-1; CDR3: CASKASGNNQPQHF
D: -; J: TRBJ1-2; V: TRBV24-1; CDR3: CATSDLYRDYGYTF
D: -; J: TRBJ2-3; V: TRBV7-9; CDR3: CASSASVWGTDTQYF
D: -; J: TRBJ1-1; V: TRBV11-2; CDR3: CASSLDPGRNTEAFF
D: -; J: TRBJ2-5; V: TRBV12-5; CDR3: CASGLASTTGGVETQYF
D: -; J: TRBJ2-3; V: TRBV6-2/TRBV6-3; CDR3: CASSYSISDTDTQYF
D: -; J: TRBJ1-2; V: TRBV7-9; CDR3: CASSLQGIGGYTF
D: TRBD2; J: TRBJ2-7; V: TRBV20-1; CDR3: CSARDFSGNSYEQYF
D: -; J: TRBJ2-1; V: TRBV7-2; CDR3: CASSLLAQPYNEQFF
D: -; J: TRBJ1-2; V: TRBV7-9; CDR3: CASSLVFYGYTF
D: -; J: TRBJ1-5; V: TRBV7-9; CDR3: CASSLGGTGNQPQHF
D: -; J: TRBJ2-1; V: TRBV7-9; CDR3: CASSLGEVSWDEQFF
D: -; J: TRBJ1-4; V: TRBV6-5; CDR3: CASSYTDSEHGKLFF
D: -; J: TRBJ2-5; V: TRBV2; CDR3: CASARETQYF
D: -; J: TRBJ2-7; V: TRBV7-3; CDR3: CARPGDPISYEQYF
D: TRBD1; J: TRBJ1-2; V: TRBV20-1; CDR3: CSAPGRGQGHYGYTF
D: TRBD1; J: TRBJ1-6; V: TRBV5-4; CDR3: CASSWDRVGSPLHF
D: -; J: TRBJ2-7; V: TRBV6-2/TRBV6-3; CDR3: CASSYAMGEQYF
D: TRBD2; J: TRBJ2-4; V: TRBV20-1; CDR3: CSARPGMAGGKNIQYF
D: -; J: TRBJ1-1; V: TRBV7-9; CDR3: CASRPTALRAFF
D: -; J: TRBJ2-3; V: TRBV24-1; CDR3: CATSDFLSDTQYF
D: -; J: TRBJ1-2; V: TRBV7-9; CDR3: CASSLVAGAKDGATF
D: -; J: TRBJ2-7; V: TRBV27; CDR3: CASSFGPTELSYEQYF
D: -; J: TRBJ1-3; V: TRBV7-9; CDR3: CASSLSGGNTIYF
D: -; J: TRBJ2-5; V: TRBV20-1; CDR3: CSAIIGLYQYF
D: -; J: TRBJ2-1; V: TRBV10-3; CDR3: CAISEDRIYNEQFF
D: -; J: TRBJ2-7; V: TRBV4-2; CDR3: CASSQSSYEQYF
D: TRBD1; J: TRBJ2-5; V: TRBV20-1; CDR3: CSVRDRYQETQYF
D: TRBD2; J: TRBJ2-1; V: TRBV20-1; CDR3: CSAALAGGPDEQFF
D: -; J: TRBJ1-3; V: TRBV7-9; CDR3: CASSLPTPGNTIYF